The table lists the clone carrying this T cell receptor beta chain with a few counts. The data were obtained in a study of T cells after yellow fever vaccination. TCRdb recomputed calls from the 5' RACE reads with MiXCR, one row per CDR3 protein. The table includes some 320,000 distinct CDR3 sequences, under 9% detected once. The sequence derives from a man between 18 and 29 years old who received the YFV17D yellow fever vaccine. The sequencing used CD4+ T cells sorted from PBMCs, collected 5 days after the yellow fever booster vaccination.

CDR3 in amino acids: CASSYVVGSYNEQFF. CDR3 bases: TGTGCCAGCAGTTACGTGGTTGGGTCCTACAATGAGCAGTTCTTC. This chain connects TRBV6-5 to TRBJ2-1; D call uncertain. Germline CDR1 is MNHEY and CDR2 is SVGAGI. V was pared by 2 bases and J by 1 base, with 9 bases between. The CDR3 consists of 15 residues.